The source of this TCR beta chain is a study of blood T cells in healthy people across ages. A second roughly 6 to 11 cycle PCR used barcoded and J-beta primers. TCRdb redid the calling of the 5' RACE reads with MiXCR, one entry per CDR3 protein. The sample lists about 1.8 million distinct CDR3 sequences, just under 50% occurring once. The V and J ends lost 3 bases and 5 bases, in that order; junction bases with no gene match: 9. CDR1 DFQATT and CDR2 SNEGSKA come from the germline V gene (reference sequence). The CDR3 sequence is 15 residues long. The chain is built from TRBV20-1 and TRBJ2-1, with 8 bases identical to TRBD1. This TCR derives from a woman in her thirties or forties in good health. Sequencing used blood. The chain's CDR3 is CSASIPRDRHNEQFF. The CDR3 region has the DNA TGCAGTGCTAGCATTCCCCGGGACAGGCACAATGAGCAGTTCTTC.